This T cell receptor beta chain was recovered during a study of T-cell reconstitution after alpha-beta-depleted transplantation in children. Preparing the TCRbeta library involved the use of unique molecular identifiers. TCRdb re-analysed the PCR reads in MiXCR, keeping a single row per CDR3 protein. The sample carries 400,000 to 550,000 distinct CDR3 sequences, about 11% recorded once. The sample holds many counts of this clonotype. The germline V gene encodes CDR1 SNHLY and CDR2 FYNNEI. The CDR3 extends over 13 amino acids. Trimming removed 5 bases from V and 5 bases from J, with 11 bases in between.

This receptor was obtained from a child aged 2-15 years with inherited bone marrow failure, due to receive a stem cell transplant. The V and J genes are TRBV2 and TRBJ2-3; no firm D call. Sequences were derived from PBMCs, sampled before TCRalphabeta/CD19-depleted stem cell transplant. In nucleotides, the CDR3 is TGTGCCAGCAGTCTGAGGTCGGGAGATACGCAGTATTTT. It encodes CASSLRSGDTQYF.